This T cell receptor (beta chain) was captured by sequencing in a study of persistence of HIV-infected CD4 T cells. Whole-study findings and limits: TCR oligoclonality correlated with proviral oligoclonality in the same sorted populations.

V was cut by 1 base and J by 3 bases, with 11 bases left in between. The germline V gene encodes CDR1 SGHTA and CDR2 FQGNSA. The CDR3 sequence is 15 residues long. This was the immunoSEQ version 4 assay in survey mode. The protocol was immunoSEQ multiplex PCR, while the TCRdb copy is restricted to in-frame clones and leaves out a portion. The data show around 39,000 clones, around 86% seen once. The table lists this clone with a few counts. Its antigen is undetermined. Overlapping HIV-1 Gag 15-mer peptides at approximately 0.96 ug per peptide per mL were used. Sorted nonresponding memory CD4+ T cells were CD40L-negative, CD69-negative, CD45RO-high.

The TCR sequence derives from an adult with HIV. The donor label of this sample is uncertain. This specimen was cultured CD4+ T cells from PBMCs, taken from a patient who received antiretroviral therapy. The chain carries TRBV7-2 and TRBJ2-3; perhaps TRBD1 as D (6 bases). The CDR3 sequence: CASSLVHRVTDTQYF. CDR3 in DNA: TGTGCCAGCAGCTTAGTCCACAGGGTGACAGATACGCAGTATTTT.